This T cell receptor beta chain was sequenced for a study of blood T cell repertoires in COVID-19. Using immunoSEQ multiplex PCR, the repertoire was profiled, and TCRdb retains in-frame clones only, with some absent. The table records tens of thousands of clones, approximately 86% of them present only once. This CDR3 has 13 residues. Germline V gene sequence: CDR1 LNHNV, CDR2 YYDKDF (reference sequence). Trimming cost V 6 bases and J 5 bases; bases outside gene matches: 3. The clonotype comes from an elderly woman with active or convalescent COVID-19. Sequencing input: peripheral blood. The V and J genes are TRBV15 and TRBJ2-2, with 7 bases lining up with TRBD1. CDR3 nucleotides: TGTGCCACCAGTATACAGGGGACCGGGGAGCTGTTTTTT. Amino acids: CATSIQGTGELFF.